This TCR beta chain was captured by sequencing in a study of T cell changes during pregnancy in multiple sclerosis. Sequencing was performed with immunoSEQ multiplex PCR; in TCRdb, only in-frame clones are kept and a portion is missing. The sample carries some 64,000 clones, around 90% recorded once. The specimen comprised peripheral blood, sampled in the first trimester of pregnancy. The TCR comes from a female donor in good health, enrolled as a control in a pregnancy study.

The CDR3 sequence: CAWEDRGLNTEAFF. CDR3 nucleotides: TGTGCCTGGGAGGACAGGGGGCTGAACACTGAAGCTTTCTTT. The chain recombines TRBV30 with TRBJ1-1, with 11 bases identical to TRBD1. The V segment lost 5 bases and the J segment 0 bases; nucleotides outside the gene matches: 2. The germline CDR1 and CDR2 sequences are GTSNPN and SVGIG (reference sequence). This CDR3 has 14 amino acids.